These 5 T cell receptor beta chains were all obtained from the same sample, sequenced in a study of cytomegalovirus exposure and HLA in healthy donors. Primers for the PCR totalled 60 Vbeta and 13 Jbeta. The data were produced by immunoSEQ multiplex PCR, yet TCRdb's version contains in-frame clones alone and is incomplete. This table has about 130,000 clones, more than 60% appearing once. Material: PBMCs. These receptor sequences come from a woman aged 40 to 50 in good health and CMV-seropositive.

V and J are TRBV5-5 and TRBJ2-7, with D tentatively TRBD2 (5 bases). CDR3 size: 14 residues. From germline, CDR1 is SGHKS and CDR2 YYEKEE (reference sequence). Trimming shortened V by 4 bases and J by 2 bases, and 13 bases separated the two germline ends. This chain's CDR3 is CASSHRTPPYEQYF. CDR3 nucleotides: TGTGCCAGCAGCCATCGGACTCCACCCTACGAGCAGTACTTC. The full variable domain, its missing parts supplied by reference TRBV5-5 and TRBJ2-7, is DAGVTQSPTHLIKTRGQQVTLRCSPISGHKSVSWYQQVLGQGPQFIFQYYEKEERGRGNFPDRFSARQFPNYSSELNVNALLLGDSALYLCASSHRTPPYEQYFGPGTRLTVT.

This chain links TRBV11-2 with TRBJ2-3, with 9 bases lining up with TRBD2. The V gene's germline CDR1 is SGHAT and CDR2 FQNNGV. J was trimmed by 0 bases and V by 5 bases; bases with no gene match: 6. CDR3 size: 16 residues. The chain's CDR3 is CASSRGAGGSTDTQYF. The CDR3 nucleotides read TGTGCCAGCAGCCGCGGAGCGGGAGGTAGCACAGATACGCAGTATTTT.

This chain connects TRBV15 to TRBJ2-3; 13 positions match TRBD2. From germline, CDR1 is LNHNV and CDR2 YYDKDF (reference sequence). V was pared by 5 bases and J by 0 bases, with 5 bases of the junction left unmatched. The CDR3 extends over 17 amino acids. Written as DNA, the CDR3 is TGTGCCACCAGCTCCCGGACTAGCGGGGGTAGCACAGATACGCAGTATTTT. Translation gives CATSSRTSGGSTDTQYF.

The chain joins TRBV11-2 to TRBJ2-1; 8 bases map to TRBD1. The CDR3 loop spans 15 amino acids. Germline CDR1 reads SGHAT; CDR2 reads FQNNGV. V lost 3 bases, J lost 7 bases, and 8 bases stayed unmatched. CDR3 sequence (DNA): TGTGCCAGCAGCTTCCAGGGGGCGAACGTAAATGAGCAGTTCTTC. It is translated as CASSFQGANVNEQFF.

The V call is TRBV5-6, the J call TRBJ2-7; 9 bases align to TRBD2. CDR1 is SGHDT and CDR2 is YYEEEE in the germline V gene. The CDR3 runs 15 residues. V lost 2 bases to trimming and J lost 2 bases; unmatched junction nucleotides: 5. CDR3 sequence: CASSLAGGLPYEQYF. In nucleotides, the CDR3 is TGTGCCAGCAGCTTAGCGGGGGGCCTGCCCTACGAGCAGTACTTC.